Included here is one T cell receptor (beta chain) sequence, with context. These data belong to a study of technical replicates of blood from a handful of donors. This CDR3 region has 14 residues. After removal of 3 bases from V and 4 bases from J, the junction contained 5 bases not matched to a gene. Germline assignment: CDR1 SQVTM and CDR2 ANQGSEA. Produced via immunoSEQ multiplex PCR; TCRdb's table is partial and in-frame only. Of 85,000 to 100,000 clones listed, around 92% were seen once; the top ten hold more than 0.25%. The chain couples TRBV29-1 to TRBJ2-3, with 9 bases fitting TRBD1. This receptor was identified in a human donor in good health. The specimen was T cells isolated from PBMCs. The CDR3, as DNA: TGCAGCGTTGAGCTGACAGGGGGTGCAGATACGCAGTATTTT. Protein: CSVELTGGADTQYF.